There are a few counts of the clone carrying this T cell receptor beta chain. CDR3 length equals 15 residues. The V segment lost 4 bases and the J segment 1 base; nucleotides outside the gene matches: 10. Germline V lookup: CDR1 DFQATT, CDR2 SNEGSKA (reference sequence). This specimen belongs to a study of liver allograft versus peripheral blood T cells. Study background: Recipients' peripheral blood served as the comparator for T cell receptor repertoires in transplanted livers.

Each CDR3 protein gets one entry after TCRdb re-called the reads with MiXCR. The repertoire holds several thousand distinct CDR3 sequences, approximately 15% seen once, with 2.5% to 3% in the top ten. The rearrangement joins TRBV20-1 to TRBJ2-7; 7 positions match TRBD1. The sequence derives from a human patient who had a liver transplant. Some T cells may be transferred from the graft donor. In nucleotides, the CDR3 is TGCAGTGCTACCCCGGGACAGAAGATATCCTACGAGCAGTACTTC. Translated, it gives CSATPGQKISYEQYF.